This TCR beta chain originates from a study of shared clonotypes between healthy human individuals. Points from the study as a whole: The study generally estimated greater richness for naive than memory subsets.

Concerning this clone: What it binds is unknown.

Researchers ran the assay at a deep level. Generated by immunoSEQ multiplex PCR, the TCRdb table keeps only in-frame clones and is missing some. The sample comprises millions of clones, 90% to 95% of which are singletons, and roughly 0.36% rests with the top ten. Sequenced sample: naive CD4+ T cells from PBMCs. Subset described: CD45RA+ positively selected. The origin of this receptor is a young man in good health. Some clones in this sample may be carry-over from other donors' samples.

The CDR3 reads CASSFWRQNTEAFF. Written as DNA, the CDR3 is TGTGCCAGCAGTTTTTGGAGACAGAACACTGAAGCTTTCTTT. This chain links TRBV28 with TRBJ1-1; D remains ambiguous. This CDR3 contains 14 residues. Trimming left V 3 bases short and J 1 base short, with 9 bases between. Germline loops: CDR1 MDHEN, CDR2 SYDVKM.